This TCR beta chain is from a study of T cells after yellow fever vaccination. Trimming shortened V by 3 bases and J by 7 bases, and 10 bases separated the two germline ends. The CDR3 extends over 13 amino acids. CDR1 SGHTA and CDR2 FQGNSA come from the germline V gene. TCRdb reprocessed the 5' RACE reads with MiXCR, giving one entry per CDR3 protein. The data hold roughly 400,000 distinct CDR3 sequences, with 18% observed a single time. The clonotype originates from a man between 18 and 35 years old who received the YFV17D yellow fever vaccine. The input for sequencing was PBMCs, taken before the yellow fever booster vaccination. The chain links TRBV7-2 to TRBJ1-5; D unclear. The CDR3 sequence is CASSFSGLQPQHF. The CDR3 region has the DNA TGTGCCAGCAGCTTTTCGGGGTTACAGCCCCAGCATTTT.